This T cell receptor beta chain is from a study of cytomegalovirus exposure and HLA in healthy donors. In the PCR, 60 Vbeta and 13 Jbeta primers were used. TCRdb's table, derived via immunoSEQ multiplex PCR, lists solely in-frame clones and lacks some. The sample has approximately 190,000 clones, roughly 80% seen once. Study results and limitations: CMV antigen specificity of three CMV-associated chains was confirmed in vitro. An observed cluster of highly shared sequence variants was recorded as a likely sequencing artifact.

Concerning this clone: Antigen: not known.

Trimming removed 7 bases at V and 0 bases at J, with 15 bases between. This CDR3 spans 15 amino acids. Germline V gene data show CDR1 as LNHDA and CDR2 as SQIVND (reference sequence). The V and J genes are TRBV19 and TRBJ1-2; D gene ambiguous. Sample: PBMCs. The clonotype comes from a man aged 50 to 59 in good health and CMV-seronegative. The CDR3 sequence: CASKDMKSPNYGYTF. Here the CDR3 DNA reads TGTGCCAGTAAAGACATGAAGAGCCCTAACTATGGCTACACCTTC. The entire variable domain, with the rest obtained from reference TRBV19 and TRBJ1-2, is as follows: DGGITQSPKYLFRKEGQNVTLSCEQNLNHDAMYWYRQDPGQGLRLIYYSQIVNDFQKGDIAEGYSVSREKKESFPLTVTSAQKNPTAFYLCASKDMKSPNYGYTFGSGTRLTVV.